The source of this TCR beta chain is a study of T cells in Graves' hyperthyroidism and ophthalmopathy. Study findings and constraints: Blood also showed most of the thyroid clonotypes that were expanded above 0.001.

Germline CDR1 is MNHNS and CDR2 is SASEGT. The CDR3 spans 16 residues. V was clipped by 7 bases and J by 0 bases, with 18 bases between them. This clonotype has a count of ten or more. The antigen is not known. The TCR beta CDR3 regions underwent amplification using RNA transcripts as the source. First-round RT-PCR targeting the TCR CDR3 was performed with the HTBI primer set. In TCRdb, the multiplex PCR reads were re-called with MiXCR into one record per CDR3 protein. The repertoire holds 250,000 to 300,000 distinct CDR3 sequences, with roughly 13% as singletons. Absence of ophthalmopathy progression within 18 months defined stable Graves' hyperthyroidism. Newly diagnosed patients aged 18 to 65 had hyperthyroidism of under 2 months' duration. Fresh peripheral blood, more than 8 ml of it, supplied the PBMCs.

The chain uses TRBV6-1 and TRBJ2-5; D call uncertain. The receptor was derived from a woman between 40 and 55 years old with Graves' hyperthyroidism. The sequenced material came from blood. This chain's CDR3 is CASKQSLQRHQETQYF. CDR3 in DNA: TGTGCCAGCAAACAGAGCCTTCAGAGACACCAAGAGACCCAGTACTTC.